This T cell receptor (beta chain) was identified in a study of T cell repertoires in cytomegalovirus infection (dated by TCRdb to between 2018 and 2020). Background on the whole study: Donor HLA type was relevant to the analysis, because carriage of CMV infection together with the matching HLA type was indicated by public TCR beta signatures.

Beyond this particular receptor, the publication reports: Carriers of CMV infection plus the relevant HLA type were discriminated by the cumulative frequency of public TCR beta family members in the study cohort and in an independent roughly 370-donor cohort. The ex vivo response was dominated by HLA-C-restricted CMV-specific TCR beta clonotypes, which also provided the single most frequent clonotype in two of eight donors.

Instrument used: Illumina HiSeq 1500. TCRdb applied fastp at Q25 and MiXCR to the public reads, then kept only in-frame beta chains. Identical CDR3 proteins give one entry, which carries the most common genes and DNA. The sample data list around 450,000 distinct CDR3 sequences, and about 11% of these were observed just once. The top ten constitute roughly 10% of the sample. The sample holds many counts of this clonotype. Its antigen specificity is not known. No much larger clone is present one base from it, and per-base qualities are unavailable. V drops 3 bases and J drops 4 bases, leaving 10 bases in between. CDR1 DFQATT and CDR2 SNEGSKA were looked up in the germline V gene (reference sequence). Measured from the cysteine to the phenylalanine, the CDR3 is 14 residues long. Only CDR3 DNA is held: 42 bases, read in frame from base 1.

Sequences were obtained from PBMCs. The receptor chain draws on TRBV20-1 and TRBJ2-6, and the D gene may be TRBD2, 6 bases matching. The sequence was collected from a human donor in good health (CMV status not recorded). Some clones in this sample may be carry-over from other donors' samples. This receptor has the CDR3 CSASRGYGANVLTF. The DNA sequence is TGCAGTGCTAGTCGGGGGTACGGGGCCAACGTCCTGACTTTC.